The sample holds many counts of the clone carrying this T cell receptor (beta chain). Its specificity is not known. V dropped 4 bases and J dropped 5 bases, with 16 bases sitting between them. The CDR3 sequence is 15 residues long. Germline loops: CDR1 SGHRS, CDR2 YFSETQ. This entry belongs to a study of Graves' ophthalmopathy and Graves' hyperthyroidism. Study results and caveats: Ophthalmopathy and stable hyperthyroidism were discriminated by a 13-signature model, with about 90% sensitivity and 81.08% specificity. The blood repertoire also included most expanded thyroid clonotypes above 0.001 frequency.

Researchers took RNA transcripts and amplified TCR beta CDR3 regions from them. Scientists carried out first-round RT-PCR using HTBI primers and then a second-round multiplex PCR. One entry per CDR3 protein results from TCRdb running MiXCR on the multiplex PCR reads. The sample has roughly 1.1 million distinct CDR3 sequences; roughly two fifths are singletons. Clinical symptoms, serum thyroxine, TRAb, thyroid ultrasound and orbital computed tomography were relied on for diagnosis. J is TRBJ1-5 and V is TRBV5-1, with D possibly TRBD1 on 6 matching bases. Specimen: peripheral blood or thyroid tissue (not recorded which). This sequence was found in an adult man with Graves' hyperthyroidism. CDR3 DNA sequence: TGCGCCAGCAGCCACGCGGGGGGCGCGGATCAGCCCCAGCATTTT. This translates into CASSHAGGADQPQHF.